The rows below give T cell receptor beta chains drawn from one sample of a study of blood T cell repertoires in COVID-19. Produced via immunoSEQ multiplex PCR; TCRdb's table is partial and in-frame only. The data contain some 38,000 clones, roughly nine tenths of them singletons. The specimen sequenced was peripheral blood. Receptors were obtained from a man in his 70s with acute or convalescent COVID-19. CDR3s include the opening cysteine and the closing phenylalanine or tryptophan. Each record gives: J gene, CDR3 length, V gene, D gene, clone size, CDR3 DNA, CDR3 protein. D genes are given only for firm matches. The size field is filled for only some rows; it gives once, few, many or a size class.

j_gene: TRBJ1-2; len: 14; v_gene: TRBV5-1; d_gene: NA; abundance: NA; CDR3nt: TGCGCCAGCAGCTTGGCTGGGGGGGCCAGGAGCTACACCTTC; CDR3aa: CASSLAGGARSYTF
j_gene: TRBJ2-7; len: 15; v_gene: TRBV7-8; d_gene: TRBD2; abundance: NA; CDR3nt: TGTGCCAGCAGCGCAGATGGCGGGGGGGACTACGAGCAGTACTTC; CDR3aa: CASSADGGGDYEQYF
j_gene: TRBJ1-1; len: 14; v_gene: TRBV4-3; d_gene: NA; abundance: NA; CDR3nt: TGCGCCAGCAGCCAAGTGGGGAGGAACACTGAAGCTTTCTTT; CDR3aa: CASSQVGRNTEAFF
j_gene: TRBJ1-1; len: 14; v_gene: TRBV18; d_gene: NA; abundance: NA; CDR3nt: TGTGCCAGCTCAGAAATGTCGAGGGACACTGAAGCTTTCTTT; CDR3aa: CASSEMSRDTEAFF
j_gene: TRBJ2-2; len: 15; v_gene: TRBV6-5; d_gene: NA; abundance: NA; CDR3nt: TGTGCCAGCAGCTACGGGGAGGCCAACACCGGGGAGCTGTTTTTT; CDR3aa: CASSYGEANTGELFF
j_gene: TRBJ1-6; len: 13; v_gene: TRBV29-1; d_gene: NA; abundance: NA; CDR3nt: TGCAGCGTAACGGACAGCTATAATTCACCCCTCCACTTT; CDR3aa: CSVTDSYNSPLHF
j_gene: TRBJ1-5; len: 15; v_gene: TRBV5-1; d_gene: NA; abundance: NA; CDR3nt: TGCGCCAGCAGCTTTACAGGGTATCGGGGTCAGCCCCAGCATTTT; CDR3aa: CASSFTGYRGQPQHF
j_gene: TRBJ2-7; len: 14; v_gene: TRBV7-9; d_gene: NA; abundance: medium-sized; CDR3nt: TGTGCCAGCAGCTCGGGACTCCTTTCCTACGAGCAGTACTTC; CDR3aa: CASSSGLLSYEQYF
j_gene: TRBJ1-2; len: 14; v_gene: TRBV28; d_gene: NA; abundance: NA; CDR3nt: TGTGCCAGCAGTTCCCCGACGGTGGAACTAGGCTACACCTTC; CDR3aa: CASSSPTVELGYTF
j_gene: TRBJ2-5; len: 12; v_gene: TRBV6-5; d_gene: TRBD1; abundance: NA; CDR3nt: TGTGCCACCAAGACAGGGTTGGAGACCCAGTACTTC; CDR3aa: CATKTGLETQYF
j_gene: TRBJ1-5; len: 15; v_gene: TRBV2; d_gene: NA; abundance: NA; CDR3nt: TGTGCCAGCAGTCCCGACAGGAATAGCAATCAGCCCCAGCATTTT; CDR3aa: CASSPDRNSNQPQHF
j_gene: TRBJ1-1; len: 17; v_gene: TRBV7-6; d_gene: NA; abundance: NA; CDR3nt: TGTGCCAGCAGCTTAGCTAACCCCCAACAGATGAACACTGAAGCTTTCTTT; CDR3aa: CASSLANPQQMNTEAFF
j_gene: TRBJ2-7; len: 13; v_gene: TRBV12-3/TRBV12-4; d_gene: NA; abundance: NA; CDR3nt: TGTGCCAGCAGTTTCACAGGTACCTACGAGCAGTACTTC; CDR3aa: CASSFTGTYEQYF
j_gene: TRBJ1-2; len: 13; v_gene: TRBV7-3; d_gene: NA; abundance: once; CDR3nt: TGTGCCAGCAGCCCGGGAGTTAACTATGGCTACACCTTC; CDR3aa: CASSPGVNYGYTF
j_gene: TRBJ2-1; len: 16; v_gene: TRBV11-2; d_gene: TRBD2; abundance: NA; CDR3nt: TGTGCCAGCAGCTTCACGAGCGGGAGCTCCTACAATGAGCAGTTCTTC; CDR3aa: CASSFTSGSSYNEQFF
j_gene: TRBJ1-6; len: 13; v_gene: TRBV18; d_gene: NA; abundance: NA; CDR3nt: TGTGCCAGCTCCGCAGGTGTGAATTCACCCCTCCACTTT; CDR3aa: CASSAGVNSPLHF
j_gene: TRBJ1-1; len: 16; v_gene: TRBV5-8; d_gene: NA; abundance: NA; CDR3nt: TGTGCCAGCAGCTTGGGGACAGACTTTTTGAACACTGAAGCTTTCTTT; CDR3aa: CASSLGTDFLNTEAFF
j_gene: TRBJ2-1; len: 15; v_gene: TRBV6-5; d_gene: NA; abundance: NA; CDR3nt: TGTGCCAGCAGTTACCAGCGGAGCTCCTACAATGAGCAGTTCTTC; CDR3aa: CASSYQRSSYNEQFF
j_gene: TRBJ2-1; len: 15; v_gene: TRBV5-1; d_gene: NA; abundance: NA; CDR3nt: TGCGCCAGCAGCTTGGTACGGAGCTCCTACAATGAGCAGTTCTTC; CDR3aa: CASSLVRSSYNEQFF
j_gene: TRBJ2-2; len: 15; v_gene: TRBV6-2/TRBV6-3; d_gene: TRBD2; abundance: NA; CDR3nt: TGTGCCAGCAGCCCCGGGGGGGAGAGAACCGGGGAGCTGTTTTTT; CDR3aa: CASSPGGERTGELFF
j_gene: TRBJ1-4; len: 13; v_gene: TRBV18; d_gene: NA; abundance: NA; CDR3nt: TGTGCCAGCTCACCCCCCGACGGGGAAAAACTGTTTTTT; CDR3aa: CASSPPDGEKLFF
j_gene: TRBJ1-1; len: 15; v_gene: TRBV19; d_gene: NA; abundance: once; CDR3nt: TGTGCCAGTAGTATCGAGGGTCCCCAGAACACTGAAGCTTTCTTT; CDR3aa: CASSIEGPQNTEAFF
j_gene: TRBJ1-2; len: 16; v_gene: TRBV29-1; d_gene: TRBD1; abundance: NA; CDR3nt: TGCAGCGTTGAAGTCCCCGGAGGGGGCATAAGCTATGGCTACACCTTC; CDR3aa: CSVEVPGGGISYGYTF
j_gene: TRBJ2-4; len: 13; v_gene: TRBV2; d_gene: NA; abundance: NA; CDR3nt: TGTGCCAGCAGTGATGCAGGGTCGGACATTCAGTACTTC; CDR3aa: CASSDAGSDIQYF
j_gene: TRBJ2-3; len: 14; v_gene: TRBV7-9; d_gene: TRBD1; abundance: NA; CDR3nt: TGTGCCAGCAGCTGGGACAGGGGGTCAGATACGCAGTATTTT; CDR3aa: CASSWDRGSDTQYF
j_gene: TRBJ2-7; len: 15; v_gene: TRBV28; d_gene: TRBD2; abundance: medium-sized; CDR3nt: TGTGCCAGCAGTTCATACGGGACTATGGCCTACGAGCAGTACTTC; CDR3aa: CASSSYGTMAYEQYF
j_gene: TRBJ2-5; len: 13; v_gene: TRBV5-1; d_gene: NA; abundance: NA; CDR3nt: TGCGCCAGCAGCTTGACAGGGAAAGAGACCCAGTACTTC; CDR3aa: CASSLTGKETQYF
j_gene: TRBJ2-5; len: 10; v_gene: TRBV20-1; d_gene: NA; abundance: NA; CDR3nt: TGCACCCTAGGACAAGAGACCCAGTACTTC; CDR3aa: CTLGQETQYF
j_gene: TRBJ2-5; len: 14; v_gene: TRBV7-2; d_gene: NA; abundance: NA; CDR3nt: TGTGCCAGCAGCCCCTCTCGGGGGGCGGAGACCCAGTACTTC; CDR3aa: CASSPSRGAETQYF
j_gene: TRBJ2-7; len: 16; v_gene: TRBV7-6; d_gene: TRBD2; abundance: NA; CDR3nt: TGTGCCAGCAGCTCAGGCCGTGGCGGGAGGGCTTACGAGCAGTACTTC; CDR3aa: CASSSGRGGRAYEQYF
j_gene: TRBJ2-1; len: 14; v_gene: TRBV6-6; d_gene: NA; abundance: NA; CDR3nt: TGTGCCAGCAGTTACTTGTTGGTGGCCAATGAGCAGTTCTTC; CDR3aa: CASSYLLVANEQFF
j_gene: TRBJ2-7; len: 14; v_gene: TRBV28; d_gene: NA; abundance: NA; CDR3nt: TGTGCCAGCAGCTCCGGGGGACAGACTCTGGAGCAGTACTTC; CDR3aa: CASSSGGQTLEQYF
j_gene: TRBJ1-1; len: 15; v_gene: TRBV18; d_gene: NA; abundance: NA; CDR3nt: TGTGCCAGCTCACCACTGCTCGGACAGAACACTGAAGCTTTCTTT; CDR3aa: CASSPLLGQNTEAFF
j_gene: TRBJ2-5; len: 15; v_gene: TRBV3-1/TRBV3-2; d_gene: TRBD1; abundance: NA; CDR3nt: TGTGCCAGCAGCCAAGATCGGACAGGGGGAGAGACCCAGTACTTC; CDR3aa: CASSQDRTGGETQYF
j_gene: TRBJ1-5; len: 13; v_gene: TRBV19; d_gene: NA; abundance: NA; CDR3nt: TGTGCCAGTAACATACCAGGAAATCAGCCCCAGCATTTT; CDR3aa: CASNIPGNQPQHF
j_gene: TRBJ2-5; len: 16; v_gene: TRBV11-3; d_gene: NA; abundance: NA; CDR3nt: TGTGCCAGCAGCCGGAAAGAAGGGGCGGAGAGGGAGACCCAGTACTTC; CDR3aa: CASSRKEGAERETQYF
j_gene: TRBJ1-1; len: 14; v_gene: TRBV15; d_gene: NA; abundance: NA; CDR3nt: TGTGCCACCAGCAAGGGAGGACTGAACACTGAAGCTTTCTTT; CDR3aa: CATSKGGLNTEAFF
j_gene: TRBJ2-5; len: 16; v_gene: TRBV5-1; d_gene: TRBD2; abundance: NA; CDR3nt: TGCGCCAGCAGCTTGGTACCGGTTACCGGGAGGGAGACCCAGTACTTC; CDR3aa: CASSLVPVTGRETQYF
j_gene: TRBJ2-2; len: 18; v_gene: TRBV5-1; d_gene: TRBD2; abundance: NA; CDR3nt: TGCGCCAGCAGCTTTAGCCAACTAGCGGGAGCTTACGCCGGGGAGCTGTTTTTT; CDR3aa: CASSFSQLAGAYAGELFF
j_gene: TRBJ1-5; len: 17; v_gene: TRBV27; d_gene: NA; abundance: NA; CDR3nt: TGTGCCAGCAGTCCCATGGGGGGAGGGTACGGGAATCAGCCCCAGCATTTT; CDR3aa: CASSPMGGGYGNQPQHF
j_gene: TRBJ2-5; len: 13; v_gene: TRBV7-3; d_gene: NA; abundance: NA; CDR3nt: TGTGCCAGCAGCTTAACTCCCGGGGGGACCCAGTACTTC; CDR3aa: CASSLTPGGTQYF
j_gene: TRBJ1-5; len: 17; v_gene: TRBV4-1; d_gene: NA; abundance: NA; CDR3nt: TGCGCCAGCAGCCAAGATGGGCGGGGAAGGAGCAATCAGCCCCAGCATTTT; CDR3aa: CASSQDGRGRSNQPQHF
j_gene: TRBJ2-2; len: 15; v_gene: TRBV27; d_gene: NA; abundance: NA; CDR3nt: TGTGCCAGCCGCCAGAGGGGGGGGGCCGACGGGGAGCTGTTTTTT; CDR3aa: CASRQRGGADGELFF
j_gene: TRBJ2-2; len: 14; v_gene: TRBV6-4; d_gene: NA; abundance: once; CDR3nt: TGTGCCAGCAGTAGTGACACCAACACCGGGGAGCTGTTTTTT; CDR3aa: CASSSDTNTGELFF
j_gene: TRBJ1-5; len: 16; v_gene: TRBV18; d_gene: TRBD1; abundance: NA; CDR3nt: TGTGCCAGCTCACCAGGACAGGGTAGCGGCAATCAGCCCCAGCATTTT; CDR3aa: CASSPGQGSGNQPQHF
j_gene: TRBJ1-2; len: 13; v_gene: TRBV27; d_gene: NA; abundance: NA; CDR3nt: TGTGCCAGCAGTTTAGGAGGGGGGGATGGCTACACCTTC; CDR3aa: CASSLGGGDGYTF
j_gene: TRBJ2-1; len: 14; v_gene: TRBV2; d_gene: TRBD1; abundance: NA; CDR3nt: TGTGCCAGCAGTCTCCGGACAGGGAATGGTGAGCAGTTCTTC; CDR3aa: CASSLRTGNGEQFF
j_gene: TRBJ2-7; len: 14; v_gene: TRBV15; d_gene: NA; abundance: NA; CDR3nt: TGTGCCACCAGCAGCTACTCTATTTCCTACGAGCAGTACTTC; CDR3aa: CATSSYSISYEQYF
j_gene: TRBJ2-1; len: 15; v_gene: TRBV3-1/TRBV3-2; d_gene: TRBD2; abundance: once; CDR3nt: TGTGCCAGCAGCGCGACTAGCGGGATATACAATGAGCAGTTCTTC; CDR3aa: CASSATSGIYNEQFF
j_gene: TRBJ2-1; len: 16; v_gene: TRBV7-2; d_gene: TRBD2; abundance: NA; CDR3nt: TGTGCCAGCAGCTTAATCGCGGGAGTCGCCTACAATGAGCAGTTCTTC; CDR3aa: CASSLIAGVAYNEQFF
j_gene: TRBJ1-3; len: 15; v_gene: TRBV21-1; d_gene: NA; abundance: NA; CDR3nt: TGTGCCAGCAGCAAAGAGAAGAGCTCTGGAAACACCATATATTTT; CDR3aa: CASSKEKSSGNTIYF
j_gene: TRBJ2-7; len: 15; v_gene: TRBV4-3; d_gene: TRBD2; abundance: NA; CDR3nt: TGCGCCAGCAGCCAAGGGACTAGCGTCCTTCGTGAGCAGTACTTC; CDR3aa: CASSQGTSVLREQYF
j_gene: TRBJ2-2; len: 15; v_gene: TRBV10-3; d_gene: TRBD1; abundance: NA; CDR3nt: TGTGCCATCAGTAAAGACAGGGGGAACACCGGGGAGCTGTTTTTT; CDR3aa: CAISKDRGNTGELFF